Following are 7 T cell receptor beta chains from one sample sequenced in a study of cytomegalovirus exposure and HLA in healthy donors. Primers for the PCR totalled 60 Vbeta and 13 Jbeta. The method was immunoSEQ multiplex PCR; TCRdb's version includes in-frame clones alone and lacks a portion of them. Among 100,000 to 150,000 clones, about 86% were seen once, and the ten largest hold 2% to 2.5%. What was sequenced was PBMCs. The receptors originated from a woman in her 40s in good health and CMV-seronegative.

The chain uses TRBV12-5 and TRBJ2-3; 13 nucleotides line up with TRBD2. Trimming cost V 0 bases and J 3 bases; bases outside gene matches: 6. Germline V gene sequence: CDR1 LGHNT, CDR2 FRNRAP. The CDR3 is 18 amino acids. The DNA of the CDR3 is TGTGCTAGTGGTTTGGTACAAGGACTAGCGGGGGTTACAGATACGCAGTATTTT. Translating gives CASGLVQGLAGVTDTQYF.

The V gene is TRBV11-2, the J gene TRBJ2-2, with 8 bases that match TRBD2. The CDR3 contains 17 residues. Germline V gene lookup returns CDR1 SGHAT and CDR2 FQNNGV. V lost 6 bases, J lost 15 bases, and 24 bases stayed unmatched. This CDR3 is CASSTFLGLANTGWVFF. The CDR3 nucleotides are TGTGCCAGCAGTACCTTTCTAGGACTAGCAAACACCGGATGGGTGTTTTTT. Using reference TRBV11-2 and TRBJ2-2 for the parts outside the CDR3, the full variable domain is EAGVAQSPRYKIIEKRQSVAFWCNPISGHATLYWYQQILGQGPKLLIQFQNNGVVDDSQLPKDRFSAERLKGVDSTLKIQPAKLEDSAVYLCASSTFLGLANTGWVFFGEGSRLTVL.

The CDR3 DNA sequence: TGTGCCAGCAGTTTAGCGGGGAGAAGCGAGCAGTACTTC. Its translation is CASSLAGRSEQYF. J is TRBJ2-5 and V is TRBV27; possible D gene TRBD2, 6 bases. The closer fit of TRBJ2-7 to the DNA end suggests the J call may be wrong. The CDR3 sequence is 13 residues long. Germline V gene lookup returns CDR1 MNHEY and CDR2 SMNVEV (reference sequence).

The rearrangement joins TRBV19 to TRBJ2-3, with TRBD2 identical over 14 bases. The germline gives CDR1 LNHDA, CDR2 SQIVND (reference sequence). This CDR3 has 17 residues. The J segment lost 1 base and the V segment lost 6 bases, leaving 6 bases of the junction unmatched. In DNA, the CDR3 is TGTGCCAGTAGGGAGGGACTAGCGGGAGAGGGCACAGATACGCAGTATTTT. Protein product: CASREGLAGEGTDTQYF.

This clone was counted between two and nine times. This rearrangement joins TRBV28 to TRBJ2-7, with a tentative D call TRBD2 (5 bases). The germline gives CDR1 MDHEN, CDR2 SYDVKM. There are 12 residues in the CDR3. The V end was cut by 7 bases, the J end by 3 bases, with 10 bases between. The CDR3 coding sequence is TGTGCCAGCACAACTAGTATCTACGAGCAGTACTTC. This codes for CASTTSIYEQYF. Complete variable domain (other parts from reference TRBV28 and TRBJ2-7): DVKVTQSSRYLVKRTGEKVFLECVQDMDHENMFWYRQDPGLGLRLIYFSYDVKMKEKGDIPEGYSVSREKKERFSLILESASTNQTSMYLCASTTSIYEQYFGPGTRLTVT.

This clone was recorded a few times. This chain connects TRBV4-3 to TRBJ2-1, with D possibly TRBD2 on 6 matching bases. CDR3 size: 15 residues. V was cut by 4 bases and J by 5 bases, with 15 bases left in between. CDR1 is LGHNA, CDR2 YSLEER, per germline. As DNA, the CDR3 is TGCGCCAGCAGCCTCGGGAGTTCGGGGAACAATGAGCAGTTCTTC. Amino acids: CASSLGSSGNNEQFF.

J is TRBJ2-7 and V is TRBV28, with D possibly matching TRBD1 (5 bases). Germline V lookup: CDR1 MDHEN, CDR2 SYDVKM. V was shortened by 3 bases and J by 9 bases, with 18 bases between the two germline ends. The CDR3 is 14 residues long. CDR3 nucleotides: TGTGCCAGCAGTTTGCCACAGGACACGTATGGGCAGTACTTC. Translation: CASSLPQDTYGQYF.